The 28 T cell receptor beta chains reported below all come from one sample, sequenced in a study of T cell repertoires in cytomegalovirus infection. TCRdb redid the calling of the reads with MiXCR, one entry per CDR3 protein. The repertoire holds 600,000 to 700,000 distinct CDR3 sequences, with around 31% as singletons. Their recognized antigens are unknown. This sample comprised cultured PBMCs, obtained from culture after CMV antigen stimulation. The receptors stem from a human donor in good health (CMV status not recorded). Some clones in this sample may be carry-over from other donors' samples.

This clonotype showed up just once. V is TRBV7-2 and J is TRBJ2-4, with D perhaps TRBD1 (5 bases). Between the trimmed V and J ends, which lost 5 bases and 7 bases, there was a span of 12 bases. CDR1 is SGHTA and CDR2 is FQGNSA in the germline V gene. This CDR3 spans 13 amino acids. The chain's CDR3 is CASSVKGKNIQYF. CDR3 in DNA: TGTGCCAGCAGCGTGAAGGGGAAGAACATTCAGTACTTC.

V gene TRBV7-6 combines with J gene TRBJ1-1, with unresolved D. Between the trimmed V and J ends, which lost 5 bases and 5 bases, there was a span of 18 bases. The CDR3 consists of 15 residues. Germline lookup yields CDR1 SGHVS and CDR2 FNYEAQ. The CDR3 coding sequence is TGTGCCAGCAGCCGACCGGGGAACGGTGGGACTGAAGCTTTCTTT. As protein: CASSRPGNGGTEAFF.

Only a few counts were recorded for this clonotype. The V call is TRBV6-1, the J call TRBJ2-7, with D possibly TRBD1 on 6 matching bases. V lost 5 bases and J lost 4, with 24 bases in between. This CDR3 has 17 amino acids. CDR1 is MNHNS and CDR2 is SASEGT in the germline V gene. CDR3 in DNA: TGTGCCAGCAGTCGAAACGCCCCAGGGCAGGGGAGATACGAGCAGTACTTC. Its protein is CASSRNAPGQGRYEQYF.

V usage is TRBV4-1 and J usage is TRBJ1-3; D is perhaps TRBD1 (5 bases). V lost 2 bases to trimming and J lost 3 bases, with 23 bases between them. Per the germline V gene, CDR1 is MGHRA and CDR2 is YSYEKL. The CDR3 length is 19 residues. The chain's CDR3 is CASSQSSGRKGRHGNTIYF. CDR3 coding DNA: TGCGCCAGCAGCCAATCTTCCGGTAGAAAGGGACGGCATGGAAACACCATATATTTT.

This clonotype was detected a few times. The chain recombines TRBV29-1 with TRBJ2-3, with unresolved D. The CDR3 is 12 amino acids. The V gene lost 4 bases and the J gene lost 3 bases, with 8 bases spanning the gap. Germline CDR1 SQVTM, CDR2 ANQGSEA. The CDR3 coding sequence is TGCAGCGTTGCTGTCGCGACAGATACGCAGTATTTT. Its translation: CSVAVATDTQYF.

This clonotype has just a few counts. The chain recombines TRBV20-1 with TRBJ1-1; no clear D. CDR3 length equals 15 residues. The V end was cut by 0 bases, the J end by 2 bases, with 13 bases between. Looked up from germline, CDR1 is DFQATT and CDR2 is SNEGSKA (reference sequence). The CDR3 sequence is CSARDLSRLNTEAFF. As DNA, the CDR3 is TGCAGTGCTAGAGATCTGAGCAGGCTTAACACTGAAGCTTTCTTT.

V is TRBV18 and J is TRBJ1-5, with D possibly matching TRBD1 (5 bases). V dropped 2 bases and J dropped 6 bases, with 8 bases sitting between them. This CDR3 is built from 13 residues. Germline CDR1 is KGHSH and CDR2 is LQKENI. The CDR3 DNA reads as TGTGCCAGCTCACCAATGGGGGTTCAGCCCCAGCATTTT. Translation gives CASSPMGVQPQHF.

The rearrangement uses TRBV5-4 and TRBJ2-7; D call uncertain. This CDR3 comprises 12 residues. V was cut by 7 bases and J by 6 bases, with 14 bases left in between. Germline V gene sequence: CDR1 SGHNT, CDR2 YYREEE (reference sequence). The CDR3 DNA follows: TGTGCCAGCGTCAGCCTAACGGGCGAGCAGTACTTC. Translating gives CASVSLTGEQYF.

The rearrangement joins TRBV7-6 to TRBJ1-2; D may be TRBD1 (5 bases). The V end lost 1 base, the J end lost 2 bases, and 11 bases lay between the germline ends. The CDR3 spans 15 residues. Germline V gives CDR1 SGHVS, CDR2 FNYEAQ. The CDR3 protein is CASSLEAGQNYGYTF. The CDR3, as DNA: TGTGCCAGCAGCTTAGAAGCAGGACAAAACTATGGCTACACCTTC.

V usage is TRBV24-1 and J usage is TRBJ1-3; D gene uncertain. Germline V gene lookup returns CDR1 KGHDR and CDR2 SFDVKD. With 1 base removed from V and 6 bases from J, the gap between germline ends came to 6 bases. The CDR3 has 13 residues. CDR3 DNA sequence: TGTGCCACCAGTGATTTAGCCGCAAACACCATATATTTT. This encodes CATSDLAANTIYF.

The V gene is TRBV12-3 or TRBV12-4, the J gene TRBJ1-4, with 9 bases aligning to TRBD1. The CDR3 covers 15 residues. Trimming at V came to 8 bases and at J to 5 bases, leaving 9 bases not matched to a gene. The DNA for the CDR3 is TGTGCCAGCGGATTACAGGGGGCGGCCAATGAAAAACTGTTTTTT. This gives the protein CASGLQGAANEKLFF.

The chain couples TRBV2 to TRBJ1-1; D is perhaps TRBD1 (5 bases). The CDR3 is made up of 14 amino acids. Trimming left V 8 bases short and J 5 bases short, with 18 bases between. Germline assignment: CDR1 SNHLY and CDR2 FYNNEI. CDR3 protein: CASRGGGLETEAFF. The CDR3 DNA is TGTGCCAGCCGAGGCGGGGGGTTGGAAACTGAAGCTTTCTTT.

This chain joins TRBV12-3 or TRBV12-4 and TRBJ2-7; 7 bases fit TRBD1. V lost 6 bases, J lost 3 bases, and 5 bases stayed unmatched. The CDR3 covers 13 residues. DNA for the CDR3: TGTGCCAGCAGGTTGGACAGGCTCTACGAGCAGTACTTC. It is translated as CASRLDRLYEQYF.

DNA for the CDR3: TGTGCCAGCAATAGGCCACCCAGCACAGATACGCAGTATTTT. Its protein is CASNRPPSTDTQYF. V and J are TRBV2 and TRBJ2-3; D ambiguous. This CDR3 has 14 residues. CDR1 is SNHLY, CDR2 FYNNEI, per germline. V lost 7 bases and J 0 bases, leaving 11 bases between the germline ends.

This clonotype was found a few times. This rearrangement joins TRBV11-2 to TRBJ1-2; 9 nucleotides agree with TRBD1. The CDR3 loop spans 15 amino acids. Looked up from germline, CDR1 is SGHAT and CDR2 is FQNNGV. V lost 5 bases to trimming and J lost 6 bases; unmatched junction nucleotides: 10. The CDR3 protein is CASSPTGQGEDGYTF. The DNA of the CDR3 is TGTGCCAGCAGCCCGACGGGACAGGGAGAAGATGGCTACACCTTC.

This clonotype came up a few times. The gene calls are TRBV11-3 and TRBJ2-1; D unresolved. The CDR3 runs 14 residues. V lost 6 bases to trimming and J lost 1 base, with 10 bases between them. Germline CDR1 is SGHNT and CDR2 is YENEEA. CDR3 loop: CASSRGDSYNEQFF. The DNA for the CDR3 is TGTGCCAGCAGTCGTGGGGATTCCTACAATGAGCAGTTCTTC.

This CDR3 is CAISEPSTDTQYF. The CDR3 DNA sequence: TGTGCCATCAGTGAGCCAAGCACAGATACGCAGTATTTT. V is TRBV10-3 and J is TRBJ2-3, with D hard to call. Per the germline V gene, CDR1 is ENHRY and CDR2 is SYGVKD. V lost 2 bases and J 0 bases, leaving 3 bases between the germline ends. The CDR3 consists of 13 residues.

This clonotype was detected ten times or more. The chain recombines TRBV7-8 with TRBJ2-7, with 7 bases aligning to TRBD2. V was clipped by 5 bases and J by 2 bases; unmatched bases: 6. This CDR3 spans 14 amino acids. Germline CDR1 and CDR2: SGHVS and FQNEAQ. The CDR3 is CASSRLAATYEQYF. CDR3 sequence (DNA): TGTGCCAGCAGCCGCCTAGCGGCTACCTACGAGCAGTACTTC.

This chain uses TRBV7-6 with TRBJ2-7; 8 nucleotides match TRBD1. CDR1 is SGHVS and CDR2 is FNYEAQ in the germline V gene. The J segment lost 12 bases and the V segment lost 3 bases, leaving 7 bases of the junction unmatched. This CDR3 region has 12 residues. CDR3 sequence: CASSLTGEVRYF. DNA of the CDR3: TGTGCCAGCAGCTTGACAGGGGAGGTCCGGTACTTC.

The chain is built from TRBV29-1 and TRBJ2-1; D is unclear. In germline, CDR1 is SQVTM, CDR2 ANQGSEA. The CDR3 is 10 amino acids. V lost 6 bases, J lost 10 bases, and 10 bases lay in between. DNA of the CDR3: TGCAGCGTCCTTACGTTGGAGCAGTTCTTC. It codes for CSVLTLEQFF.

The V and J genes are TRBV11-3 and TRBJ2-1; 7 bases are a match to TRBD2. The ends lost 4 bases at V and 8 bases at J; junction bases unmatched: 5. This CDR3 spans 13 amino acids. The germline V gene has CDR1 SGHNT and CDR2 YENEEA. Written as DNA, the CDR3 is TGTGCCAGCAGCTCGACGGGGAGGGATGAGCAGTTCTTC. Translating gives CASSSTGRDEQFF.

This clonotype was observed at least ten times. The chain joins TRBV11-2 to TRBJ2-1; 7 nucleotides align to TRBD2. There are 14 residues in the CDR3. Per the germline V gene, CDR1 is SGHAT and CDR2 is FQNNGV. V lost 5 bases and J lost 5; bases outside the gene matches: 6. The CDR3 loop is CASSQRTSNNEQFF. The CDR3 nucleotides are TGTGCCAGCAGCCAACGGACTAGTAACAATGAGCAGTTCTTC.

The rearrangement uses TRBV20-1 and TRBJ1-3; D might be TRBD1 (6 bases). The germline V gene has CDR1 DFQATT and CDR2 SNEGSKA (reference sequence). Between the trimmed V and J ends, which lost 0 bases and 6 bases, there was a span of 15 bases. The CDR3 has 15 amino acids. CDR3 sequence reads: CSARDVGGAENTIYF. CDR3 coding DNA: TGCAGTGCTAGAGATGTCGGGGGCGCGGAAAACACCATATATTTT.

The chain carries TRBV6-1 and TRBJ2-5; no definite D call. CDR3 length: 15 residues. Germline CDR1 and CDR2: MNHNS and SASEGT. V gave up 6 bases and J gave up 2 bases, with 16 bases separating them. This CDR3 reads CASRPARGGQETQYF. The CDR3 bases are TGTGCCAGCAGACCGGCCAGAGGTGGACAAGAGACCCAGTACTTC.

The chain carries TRBV6-1 and TRBJ2-3; D is undetermined. Germline-derived CDR1 and CDR2 are MNHNS and SASEGT. V was trimmed by 6 bases and J by 6 bases, leaving 16 bases between them. The CDR3 runs to 14 residues. The CDR3, as DNA: TGTGCCAGCAGCAACGAGCTGTTTGGGGATACGCAGTATTTT. Protein product: CASSNELFGDTQYF.

This clonotype was recorded a few times. The J gene is TRBJ2-3, the V gene TRBV19; D gene ambiguous. The germline CDR1 and CDR2 sequences are LNHDA and SQIVND (reference sequence). The CDR3 has 13 residues. The V end was cut by 3 bases, the J end by 6 bases, with 10 bases between. The CDR3 region is CASSIGLRDTQYF. For the CDR3, the DNA is TGTGCCAGTAGTATCGGTCTCCGGGATACGCAGTATTTT.

The chain has TRBV10-2 and TRBJ1-6; D not resolved. The CDR3 is 13 residues long. Looked up from germline, CDR1 is WSHSY and CDR2 is SAAADI. V was cut by 8 bases and J by 3 bases, with 8 bases left in between. CDR3 in amino acids: CASGIFYNSPLHF. In nucleotides, the CDR3 is TGCGCCAGCGGAATCTTCTATAATTCACCCCTCCACTTT.

The chain combines TRBV23-1 with TRBJ2-3; unclear D gene. TRBV23-1 is noted as an ORF with a role that remains uncertain. The germline V and J ends were trimmed by 0 bases and 2 bases, with 15 bases remaining between them. The CDR3 totals 17 residues. CDR3 in amino acids: CASSQSSVVGFTDTQYF. The CDR3 nucleotides read TGCGCCAGCAGTCAATCTTCTGTGGTTGGGTTCACAGATACGCAGTATTTT.